The entry below describes one TCR beta chain. Antigen: not known. Read sequence stops 3 residues before the CDR3 end, and the germline J gene provides the missing end. Control and CVID samples contributed equal amounts of genomic DNA. Clones were read by immunoSEQ multiplex PCR, and TCRdb kept only the in-frame ones, dropping some. This sample has just over 15,000 clones and no singletons, with roughly 12% in the ten largest. This sample was included in a study of T cell clonality in common variable immunodeficiency. Regarding the study as a whole: CVID subjects had higher TCRbeta clonality than healthy controls, most marked in about a third. Reportedly, TCR beta sequences from common variable immunodeficiency showed fewer deletions and N-nucleotide insertions.

The germline V gene has CDR1 LNHDA and CDR2 SQIVND (reference sequence). V was pared by 3 bases and J by 2 bases, with 14 bases between. The length of the CDR3 is 15 residues. Replacement immunoglobulin had been given to every CVID subject for at least one year. No CVID subject was ill or on immunomodulatory drugs when sampled. The chain employs TRBV19 and TRBJ2-7, with D possibly being TRBD1 (5 bases). The sample was peripheral blood mononuclear cells. This TCR was recovered from a human donor with common variable immunodeficiency. CDR3: CASSIPGMGTYEQYF. CDR3 bases read: TGTGCCAGTAGTATCCCAGGGATGGGGACCTACGAG.